One and the same sample provided the 28 T cell receptor beta chains below, sequenced in a study of blood T cells in healthy people across ages. Using a J-beta primer mix together with a sample-barcoded 5' primer, a second PCR was run for roughly 6 to 12 cycles. MiXCR, applied by TCRdb to the 5' RACE reads, yields one record per CDR3 protein. Counted here are around 900,000 distinct CDR3 sequences, 45% to 60% occurring once; the ten biggest clones make up 20% to 25%. The sample taken for sequencing was blood. Receptors originate from a woman between 55 and 75 years old in good health.

J is TRBJ2-1 and V is TRBV7-6, with D hard to call. There are 14 residues in the CDR3. V lost 2 bases and J 6 bases, leaving 11 bases between the germline ends. Germline V gene sequence: CDR1 SGHVS, CDR2 FNYEAQ. The CDR3 DNA reads TGTGCCAGCAGCTTACGTGCGGCCCCCAATGAGCAGTTCTTC. This encodes CASSLRAAPNEQFF.

The CDR3 coding sequence is TGTGCCAGCAGGAGGGAGGCCAACTCCTACAATGAGCAGTTCTTC. Translated, it gives CASRREANSYNEQFF. This chain joins TRBV12-3 or TRBV12-4 and TRBJ2-1; D is perhaps TRBD2 (6 bases). This CDR3 is 15 amino acids long. Trimming took off 6 bases at V and 0 bases at J, with 12 bases between the two ends.

The chain links TRBV29-1 to TRBJ2-3, with D possibly TRBD2 on 6 matching bases. Between the trimmed V and J ends, which lost 3 bases and 5 bases, there was a span of 15 bases. Germline V gene data show CDR1 as SQVTM and CDR2 as ANQGSEA. This CDR3 comprises 14 residues. In DNA form, the CDR3 reads TGCAGCGTTGACCGTTCGGGAGTTGAAGATACGCAGTATTTT. Amino acids: CSVDRSGVEDTQYF.

There are a few counts of this clonotype. This chain connects TRBV7-9 to TRBJ2-3; D ambiguous. V was pared by 5 bases and J by 7 bases, with 16 bases between. Looked up from germline, CDR1 is SEHNR and CDR2 is FQNEAQ (reference sequence). The CDR3 is made up of 14 amino acids. Here the CDR3 reads CASSQGLPPHTQYF. The CDR3 region has the DNA TGTGCCAGCAGCCAAGGCCTGCCCCCGCATACGCAGTATTTT.

This clonotype has a handful of counts. This rearrangement joins TRBV7-3 to TRBJ2-6; weak D call: TRBD1 (6 bases). V was clipped by 1 base and J by 3 bases, with 10 bases between them. Germline V lookup: CDR1 SGHTA, CDR2 FQGTGA. This CDR3 has 16 amino acids. The CDR3 DNA is TGTGCCAGCAGCTTAAGAGCAGGGGTTGGGGCCAACGTCCTGACTTTC. It is translated as CASSLRAGVGANVLTF.

Details on this clonotype: At one end, the junction sequence differs from germline, possibly due to a read error. The chain has TRBV27 and TRBJ2-1; 7 positions agree with TRBD2. The CDR3 length is 15 residues. Germline V gene data show CDR1 as MNHEY and CDR2 as SMNVEV (reference sequence). The CDR3 sequence is CAGSPGTGGSGEQFF. As DNA, the CDR3 is TGTGCCGGCAGTCCCGGGACGGGCGGGAGTGGCGAGCAGTTCTTC.

This clonotype was seen a handful of times. V gene TRBV4-3 combines with J gene TRBJ2-7; D perhaps matches TRBD1 (6 bases). This CDR3 has 14 amino acids. Germline V lookup: CDR1 LGHNA, CDR2 YSLEER. Trimming cost V 4 bases and J 2 bases, with 12 bases left between them. CDR3 amino acids: CASSPQAGAYEQYF. CDR3 nucleotides: TGCGCCAGCAGCCCCCAAGCAGGGGCCTACGAGCAGTACTTC.

The V and J genes are TRBV20-1 and TRBJ1-1; tentatively, D is TRBD1 (5 bases). This CDR3 is 11 amino acids long. The germline CDR1 and CDR2 sequences are DFQATT and SNEGSKA (reference sequence). Trimming removed 5 bases from V and 10 bases from J, with 14 bases in between. DNA of the CDR3: TGCAGTGCTGAGCCGGGGCGTGGAGCTTTCTTT. Encoded protein: CSAEPGRGAFF.

The V gene is TRBV20-1, the J gene TRBJ1-5; a possible D gene is TRBD1 (5 bases). CDR3 length: 12 residues. V gave up 4 bases and J gave up 7 bases, with 11 bases separating them. The V gene's germline CDR1 is DFQATT and CDR2 SNEGSKA (reference sequence). CDR3: CSATNRGQPQHF. For the CDR3, the DNA is TGCAGTGCTACTAATCGGGGCCAGCCCCAGCATTTT.

The gene calls are TRBV5-1 and TRBJ2-1; D might be TRBD1 or TRBD2, each matching 5 bases. The J call may be mistaken, given a closer DNA end match to TRBJ2-7. Germline CDR1 reads SGHRS; CDR2 reads YFSETQ. CDR3 length equals 16 residues. This CDR3 is CASSLWDPTSYNEQYF. The CDR3 bases are TGCGCCAGCAGCTTGTGGGACCCTACCTCCTACAATGAGCAGTACTTC.

This chain joins TRBV2 and TRBJ2-2; 7 nucleotides match TRBD1. The CDR3 has 14 amino acids. Germline V lookup: CDR1 SNHLY, CDR2 FYNNEI. V gave up 4 bases and J gave up 6 bases; unmatched junction bases: 5. The DNA for the CDR3 is TGTGCCAGCAGTGTAGGGGGCAGAGCCGGGGAGCTGTTTTTT. It is translated as CASSVGGRAGELFF.

This clonotype has just one count. J is TRBJ2-3 and V is TRBV30; D is ambiguous. The germline CDR1 and CDR2 sequences are GTSNPN and SVGIG (reference sequence). The CDR3 totals 16 residues. V lost 0 bases, J lost 2 bases, and 15 bases lay in between. In DNA, the CDR3 is TGTGCCTGGAGTGTAGGCGGAAGTGGGTACACAGATACGCAGTATTTT. Translation gives CAWSVGGSGYTDTQYF. Full variable domain (outside the CDR3, taken from reference TRBV30 and TRBJ2-3): SQTIHQWPATLVQPVGSPLSLECTVEGTSNPNLYWYRQAAGRGLQLLFYSVGIGQISSEVPQNLSASRPQDRQFILSSKKLLLSDSGFYLCAWSVGGSGYTDTQYFGPGTRLTVL.

The chain joins TRBV6-2 or TRBV6-3 to TRBJ1-5, with TRBD1 matching 9 bases. J gave up 6 bases and V 7 bases, and 7 bases lay outside the gene matches. Germline V gene data show CDR1 as MNHEY and CDR2 as SVGEGT. The CDR3 has 14 residues. CDR3 sequence reads: CASTPGTGIQPQHF. The CDR3 DNA reads as TGTGCCAGCACGCCCGGGACAGGGATTCAGCCCCAGCATTTT.

For this clonotype: At one end the junction does not follow the germline gene, possibly because of a read error. The CDR3 is CVSSSPWGQGETQYF. CDR3 bases: TGTGTCAGCAGTTCCCCGTGGGGACAGGGAGAGACCCAGTACTTC. The V gene is TRBV28, the J gene TRBJ2-5; TRBD1 matches 9 bases. The CDR3 is made up of 15 amino acids. Germline CDR1 and CDR2: MDHEN and SYDVKM.

The V gene is TRBV20-1, the J gene TRBJ2-3; D unclear. There are 13 residues in the CDR3. Trimming left V 0 bases short and J 6 bases short, with 10 bases between. Per the germline V gene, CDR1 is DFQATT and CDR2 is SNEGSKA (reference sequence). CDR3 nucleotides: TGCAGTGCTAGAGACAGGTTGAGGGATACGCAGTATTTT. Translating gives CSARDRLRDTQYF.

For this clonotype: Germline is not matched at one junction end, which may reflect a read error. The V gene is TRBV7-8, the J gene TRBJ2-6; D may be TRBD1 (6 bases). Germline V gives CDR1 SGHVS, CDR2 FQNEAQ. This CDR3 is 14 amino acids long. As DNA, the CDR3 is TGTGCCAGCAGCTTTTCTGCAGGGGCCAACGCCCTGACTTTC. It specifies CASSFSAGANALTF.

This clonotype came up a few times. The rearrangement links TRBV20-1 to TRBJ2-7, with TRBD1 matching 8 bases. Germline loops: CDR1 DFQATT, CDR2 SNEGSKA (reference sequence). The CDR3 is made up of 14 amino acids. J lost 3 bases, V lost 3 bases, and 7 bases had no gene match. In DNA, the CDR3 is TGCAGTGCTAGGGACCCCGACAGGGGCTACGAGCAGTACTTC. It yields the protein CSARDPDRGYEQYF.

This sequence joins TRBV25-1 and TRBJ1-2; 7 bases fit TRBD1. The length of the CDR3 is 13 residues. Germline V gene data show CDR1 as MGHDK and CDR2 as SYGVNS. J lost 8 bases, V lost 6 bases, and 9 bases had no gene match. The CDR3 DNA reads as TGTGCCAGCAGATCCCAGGGGGAAGAGGGCTACACCTTC. This encodes CASRSQGEEGYTF.

This rearrangement joins TRBV4-2 to TRBJ2-5; D is unclear. The CDR3 loop spans 14 amino acids. V was pared by 1 base and J by 2 bases, with 8 bases between. The V gene's germline CDR1 is LGHNA and CDR2 YNFKEQ. CDR3 in DNA: TGTGCCAGCAGCCAAGTTACCCAGCAAGAGACCCAGTACTTC. Protein sequence: CASSQVTQQETQYF.

The rearrangement links TRBV12-3 or TRBV12-4 to TRBJ2-7; D is possibly TRBD2 (5 bases). Near its end, the DNA agrees better with TRBJ2-5, so the J call may be wrong. The CDR3 consists of 12 residues. The DNA for the CDR3 is TGTGCCAGCACCCTATTCGGGAAGACCCAGTACTTC. The encoded protein is CASTLFGKTQYF.

Worth noting for this clonotype: At one end the junction does not follow the germline gene, possibly because of a read error. The chain combines TRBV7-2 with TRBJ2-3; 7 positions match TRBD2. This CDR3 is 16 amino acids long. From germline, CDR1 is SGHTA and CDR2 FQGNSA. CDR3 DNA: TGTGCCAGCAGGTTAGGGAGGGCGGTGTCACCAGATACGCAGTATTTT. This encodes CASRLGRAVSPDTQYF.

CDR3 in DNA: TGTGCCACCAGCCCCTCGACGGGGGGAGATACGCAGTATTTT. It encodes CATSPSTGGDTQYF. The rearrangement links TRBV24-1 to TRBJ2-3, with 7 nucleotides matching TRBD2. This CDR3 spans 14 amino acids. Germline CDR1 is KGHDR and CDR2 is SFDVKD. The V segment lost 7 bases and the J segment 5 bases; nucleotides outside the gene matches: 8.

This rearrangement joins TRBV20-1 to TRBJ2-3, with 9 bases aligning to TRBD2. V lost 1 base, J lost 2 bases, and 4 bases stayed unmatched. The length of the CDR3 is 15 residues. Germline values: CDR1 DFQATT, CDR2 SNEGSKA (reference sequence). The CDR3 here is CSARGLADPTDTQYF. In DNA, the CDR3 is TGCAGTGCTAGAGGACTAGCGGACCCCACAGATACGCAGTATTTT.

The genes are TRBV28 and TRBJ1-2; no clear D gene. CDR3 length: 11 amino acids. CDR1 and CDR2 (germline): MDHEN, SYDVKM. V was cut by 3 bases and J by 7 bases, with 6 bases left in between. In DNA, the CDR3 is TGTGCCAGCAGTTTGTGGGGTGGCTACACCTTC. Protein product: CASSLWGGYTF.

V usage is TRBV11-2 and J usage is TRBJ2-7; 10 positions agree with TRBD1. CDR1 is SGHAT and CDR2 is FQNNGV in the germline V gene. This CDR3 is 19 amino acids long. Trimming cost V 6 bases and J 1 base; bases outside gene matches: 18. The CDR3 region has the DNA TGTGCCAGCAGGTCTGCCGGGACAGGGGACGAGCTAGTGTCCTACGAGCAGTACTTC. Translated, it gives CASRSAGTGDELVSYEQYF.

The chain uses TRBV12-3 or TRBV12-4 and TRBJ2-5, with D tentatively TRBD1 or TRBD2 (5 bases each). This CDR3 is built from 14 residues. Between the trimmed V and J ends, which lost 1 base and 4 bases, there was a span of 10 bases. Here the CDR3 DNA reads TGTGCCAGCAGTTTAGGGGGGAAGGGAGAGACCCAGTACTTC. Amino acids: CASSLGGKGETQYF.

The V call is TRBV6-6, the J call TRBJ1-2; tentative D call: TRBD1 (5 bases). Germline V gene sequence: CDR1 MNHNY, CDR2 SVGAGI (reference sequence). V was cut by 2 bases and J by 0 bases, with 10 bases left in between. The CDR3 length is 15 residues. The CDR3 DNA is TGTGCCAGCAGTTACACCAGGGAGGCTAACTATGGCTACACCTTC. It encodes CASSYTREANYGYTF.

This clonotype has at least ten counts. The chain carries TRBV28 and TRBJ2-3; D is unclear. Trimming stripped 5 bases from V and 3 bases from J, with 12 bases between. The CDR3 runs to 14 residues. Germline lookup yields CDR1 MDHEN and CDR2 SYDVKM. The CDR3 region is CASSTLGWTDTQYF. The DNA for the CDR3 is TGTGCCAGCAGTACGCTAGGATGGACAGATACGCAGTATTTT.